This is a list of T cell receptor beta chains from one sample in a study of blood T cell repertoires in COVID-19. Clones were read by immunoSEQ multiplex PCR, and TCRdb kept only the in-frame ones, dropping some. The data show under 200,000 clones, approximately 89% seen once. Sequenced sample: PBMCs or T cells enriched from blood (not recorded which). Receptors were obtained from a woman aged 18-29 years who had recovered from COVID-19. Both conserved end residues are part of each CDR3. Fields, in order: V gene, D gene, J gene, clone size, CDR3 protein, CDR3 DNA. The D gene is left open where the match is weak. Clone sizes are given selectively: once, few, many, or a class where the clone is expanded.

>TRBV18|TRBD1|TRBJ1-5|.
CASSPMGQGYQPQHF
TGTGCCAGCTCACCGATGGGACAGGGATATCAGCCCCAGCATTTT
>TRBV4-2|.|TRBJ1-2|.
CASSQGTVYGYTF
TGTGCCAGCAGCCAAGGGACAGTCTATGGCTACACCTTC
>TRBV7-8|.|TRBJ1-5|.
CASSWGGGGRGNQPQHF
TGTGCCAGCAGCTGGGGGGGCGGGGGCAGGGGCAATCAGCCCCAGCATTTT
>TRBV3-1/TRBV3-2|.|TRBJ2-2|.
CASSQVVGTPGELFF
TGTGCCAGCAGCCAAGTGGTAGGGACACCCGGGGAGCTGTTTTTT
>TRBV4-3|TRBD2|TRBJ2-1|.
CASSQDSPPAGLAFPHEQFF
TGCGCCAGCAGCCAAGATTCCCCTCCCGCGGGACTAGCTTTTCCCCATGAGCAGTTCTTC
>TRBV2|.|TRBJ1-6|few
CASSGQNDSPLHF
TGTGCCAGCAGTGGTCAGAATGATTCACCCCTCCACTTT
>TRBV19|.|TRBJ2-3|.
CASSIALARDTDTQYF
TGTGCCAGTAGTATAGCCCTAGCCCGGGATACAGATACGCAGTATTTT
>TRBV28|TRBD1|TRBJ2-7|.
CASTDRTGLYEQYF
TGTGCCAGCACCGATCGGACAGGCCTCTACGAGCAGTACTTC
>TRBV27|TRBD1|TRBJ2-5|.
CASSFLQGETQYF
TGTGCCAGCAGTTTCTTACAGGGGGAGACCCAGTACTTC
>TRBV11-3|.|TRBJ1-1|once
CASSLIGGTEAFF
TGTGCCAGCAGCTTAATAGGGGGCACTGAAGCTTTCTTT
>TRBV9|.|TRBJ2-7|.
CASSDPSGGSTSHEQYF
TGTGCCAGCAGCGATCCCTCAGGAGGGTCCACCAGCCACGAGCAGTACTTC
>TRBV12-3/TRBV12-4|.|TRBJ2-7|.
CASSLYRAYEQYF
TGTGCCAGCAGTTTATACAGGGCCTACGAGCAGTACTTC
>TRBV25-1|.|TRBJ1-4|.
CASSRGRVNEKLFF
TGTGCCAGCAGTAGGGGTCGGGTTAATGAAAAACTGTTTTTT
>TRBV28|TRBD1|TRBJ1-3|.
CASGTAGNTIYF
TGTGCCAGCGGGACAGCTGGAAACACCATATATTTT
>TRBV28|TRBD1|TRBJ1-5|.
CASHERTGYNQPQHF
TGTGCCAGCCATGAACGGACAGGGTACAATCAGCCCCAGCATTTT
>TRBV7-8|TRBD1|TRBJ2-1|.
CASSLIPGQAEFGNEQFF
TGTGCCAGCAGTCTTATCCCAGGACAGGCTGAATTCGGCAATGAGCAGTTCTTC
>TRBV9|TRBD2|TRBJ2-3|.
CASSRGTSGNLRTDTQYF
TGTGCCAGCAGCCGTGGGACTAGCGGAAACCTTCGCACAGATACGCAGTATTTT
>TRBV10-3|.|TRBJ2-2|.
CAISEGRDGTGELFF
TGTGCCATCAGTGAAGGGCGGGATGGCACCGGGGAGCTGTTTTTT
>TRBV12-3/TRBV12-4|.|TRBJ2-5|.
CAPRTGQETQYF
TGTGCTCCTCGGACTGGGCAAGAGACCCAGTACTTC
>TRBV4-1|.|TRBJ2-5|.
CASSQGASEFRKTQYF
TGCGCCAGCAGCCAAGGCGCTAGCGAGTTTAGGAAGACCCAGTACTTC
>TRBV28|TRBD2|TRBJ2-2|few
CASSSPGLAGGPGELFF
TGTGCCAGCAGTTCGCCGGGACTAGCGGGAGGGCCCGGGGAGCTGTTTTTT
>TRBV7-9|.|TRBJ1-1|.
CASSLRKAGVATEAFF
TGTGCCAGCAGCTTACGGAAGGCAGGGGTCGCCACTGAAGCTTTCTTT
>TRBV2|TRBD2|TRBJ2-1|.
CASSETIAGGWSGDPEQFF
TGTGCCAGCAGTGAAACAATAGCGGGAGGTTGGTCCGGCGACCCAGAGCAGTTCTTC
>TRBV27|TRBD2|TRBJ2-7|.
CASSLLGTNYEQYF
TGTGCCAGCAGTTTACTCGGGACTAACTACGAGCAGTACTTC
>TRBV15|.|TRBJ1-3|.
CATSRDRGPAVSGNTIYF
TGTGCCACCAGCAGAGATAGAGGGCCTGCGGTCTCTGGAAACACCATATATTTT
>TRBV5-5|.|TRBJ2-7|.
CASSLLFRTQSSYEQYF
TGTGCCAGCAGCTTGTTGTTTCGGACTCAAAGCTCCTACGAGCAGTACTTC
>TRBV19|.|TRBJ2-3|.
CASSIRDTSTDTQYF
TGTGCCAGTAGTATCAGGGATACTAGCACAGATACGCAGTATTTT
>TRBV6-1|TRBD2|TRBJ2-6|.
CASSESFMSGAGANVLTF
TGTGCCAGCAGTGAGTCGTTTATGAGCGGGGCTGGGGCCAACGTCCTGACTTTC
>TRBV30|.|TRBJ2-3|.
CAWSRTITDTQYF
TGTGCCTGGAGTAGGACAATCACAGATACGCAGTATTTT
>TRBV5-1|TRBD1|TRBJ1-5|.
CASRGGTGTGYEPQHF
TGCGCCAGCAGAGGGGGGACCGGGACAGGGTATGAGCCCCAGCATTTT
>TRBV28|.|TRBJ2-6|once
CASSWGRGANVLTF
TGTGCCAGCAGCTGGGGGCGAGGGGCCAACGTCCTGACTTTC
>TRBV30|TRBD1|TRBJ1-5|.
CAWSRPGTGDQPQHF
TGTGCCTGGAGCCGCCCCGGGACAGGGGATCAGCCCCAGCATTTT
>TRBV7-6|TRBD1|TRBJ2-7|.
CASSSWTGGSFGEQYF
TGTGCCAGCAGCTCCTGGACAGGGGGAAGTTTTGGCGAGCAGTACTTC
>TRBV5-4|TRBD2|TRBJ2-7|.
CASSFTSGKSYEQYF
TGTGCCAGCAGCTTTACTAGCGGGAAGTCCTACGAGCAGTACTTC
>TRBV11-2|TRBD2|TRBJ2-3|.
CASSLGLLGTSWGDTQYF
TGTGCCAGCAGCTTAGGTTTGCTTGGGACTAGTTGGGGGGATACGCAGTATTTT
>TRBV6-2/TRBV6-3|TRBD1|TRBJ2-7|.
CASSYLRQGGTYEQYF
TGTGCCAGCAGTTACCTTAGACAGGGTGGGACCTACGAGCAGTACTTC
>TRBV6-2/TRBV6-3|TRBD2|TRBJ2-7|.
CASSYGTSGYEQYF
TGTGCCAGCAGTTACGGGACTAGCGGCTACGAGCAGTACTTC
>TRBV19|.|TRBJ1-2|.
CASSMGPYGYTF
TGTGCCAGTAGTATGGGCCCCTATGGCTACACCTTC
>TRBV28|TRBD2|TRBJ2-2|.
CASRFMTSGYTGELFF
TGTGCCAGCAGGTTTATGACTAGCGGTTACACCGGGGAGCTGTTTTTT
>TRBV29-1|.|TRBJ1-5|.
CSVGQNQPQHF
TGCAGCGTTGGACAAAATCAGCCCCAGCATTTT
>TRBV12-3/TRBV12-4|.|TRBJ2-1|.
CASSSYIANEQFF
TGTGCCAGCAGTTCGTACATAGCTAATGAGCAGTTCTTC
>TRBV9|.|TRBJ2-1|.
CASSLDYSYNEQFF
TGTGCCAGCAGCCTCGACTACTCCTACAATGAGCAGTTCTTC
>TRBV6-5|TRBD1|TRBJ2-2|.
CASARGQEYTGELFF
TGTGCCAGCGCCCGGGGACAGGAGTACACCGGGGAGCTGTTTTTT
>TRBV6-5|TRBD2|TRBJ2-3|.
CASSYWTSGTEDTQYF
TGTGCCAGCAGTTACTGGACTAGCGGGACTGAAGATACGCAGTATTTT
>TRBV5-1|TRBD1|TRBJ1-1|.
CASSLAGTGRFEAFF
TGCGCCAGCAGCTTGGCCGGGACAGGGCGCTTTGAAGCTTTCTTT
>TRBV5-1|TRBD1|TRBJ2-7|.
CASSWRGTGGFEQYF
TGCGCCAGCAGCTGGCGAGGGACAGGGGGGTTCGAGCAGTACTTC
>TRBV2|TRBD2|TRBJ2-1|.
CASSEARGPIAGLEFF
TGTGCCAGCAGTGAAGCCCGGGGACCAATAGCGGGATTGGAGTTCTTC
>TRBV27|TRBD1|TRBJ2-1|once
CASSVGEYGTAYNEQFF
TGTGCCAGCAGCGTGGGGGAATACGGGACAGCTTACAATGAGCAGTTCTTC
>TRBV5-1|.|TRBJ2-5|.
CASSNPQGRETQYF
TGCGCCAGCAGCAATCCACAGGGCCGGGAGACCCAGTACTTC
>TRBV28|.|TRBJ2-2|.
CASRRDTLNTGELFF
TGTGCCAGCAGAAGGGACACCCTGAACACCGGGGAGCTGTTTTTT
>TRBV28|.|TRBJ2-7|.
CASSFVRGSSYEQYF
TGTGCCAGCAGTTTCGTCAGAGGGAGCTCCTACGAGCAGTACTTC
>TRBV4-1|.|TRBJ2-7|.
CASSQAARLGEQYF
TGCGCCAGCAGCCAAGCAGCACGACTGGGCGAGCAGTACTTC
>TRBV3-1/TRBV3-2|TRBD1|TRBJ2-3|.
CASSRYTGDADTQYF
TGTGCCAGCAGCCGCTATACAGGGGACGCAGATACGCAGTATTTT